A single sample is the source of the 11 T cell receptor beta chains below, sequenced in a study of blood T cell repertoires in COVID-19. Repertoires were generated with immunoSEQ multiplex PCR, while TCRdb's copy carries only in-frame clones and drops some. The table has about 72,000 clones, roughly 85% seen once; the top ten hold 18%. Input material: peripheral blood. All receptors come from a woman older than 75 with acute or convalescent COVID-19.

The DNA for the CDR3 is TGTGCCTCCCAGACTCTCTCTGGAAACACCATATATTTT. This translates into CASQTLSGNTIYF. This rearrangement joins TRBV19 to TRBJ1-3, with D uncertain. Trimming took off 11 bases at V and 0 bases at J, with 11 bases between the two ends. The CDR3 is 13 amino acids. Germline V gene lookup returns CDR1 LNHDA and CDR2 SQIVND (reference sequence). Variable domain in full (rest from reference TRBV19 and TRBJ1-3): DGGITQSPKYLFRKEGQNVTLSCEQNLNHDAMYWYRQDPGQGLRLIYYSQIVNDFQKGDIAEGYSVSREKKESFPLTVTSAQKNPTAFYLCASQTLSGNTIYFGEGSWLTVV.

The chain recombines TRBV3-1 (or the pseudogene TRBV3-2) with TRBJ1-1; weak D call: TRBD1 (6 bases). Germline values: CDR1 LGHDT, CDR2 YNNKEL (reference sequence). Deletions cut 1 base from V and 2 bases from J, with 14 bases between. The CDR3 covers 16 residues. CDR3 nucleotides: TGTGCCAGCAGCCAAGCTTTCACACAGGGTAACACTGAAGCTTTCTTT. Its protein product is CASSQAFTQGNTEAFF.

The CDR3 spells CASSLEEKQPQHF. CDR3 sequence (DNA): TGTGCCAGCAGCTTAGAGGAGAAACAGCCCCAGCATTTT. The chain employs TRBV7-9 and TRBJ1-5, with D hard to call. This CDR3 comprises 13 residues. Deletions cut 1 base from V and 7 bases from J, with 8 bases between. CDR1 and CDR2 from the germline V gene are SEHNR and FQNEAQ (reference sequence). The full variable domain, its missing parts supplied by reference TRBV7-9 and TRBJ1-5, is DTGVSQNPRHKITKRGQNVTFRCDPISEHNRLYWYRQTLGQGPEFLTYFQNEAQLEKSRLLSDRFSAERPKGSFSTLEIQRTEQGDSAMYLCASSLEEKQPQHFGDGTRLSIL.

The sample holds a few counts of this clone. V gene TRBV7-9 combines with J gene TRBJ1-4; possibly TRBD1 for D (6 bases). This CDR3 has 15 amino acids. Trimming shortened V by 2 bases and J by 7 bases, and 14 bases separated the two germline ends. CDR1 is SEHNR, CDR2 FQNEAQ, per germline (reference sequence). The CDR3 region has the DNA TGTGCCAGCAGCTTATCTAGGGGGGGCGGTGAAAAACTGTTTTTT. This translates into CASSLSRGGGEKLFF.

The chain employs TRBV7-2 and TRBJ1-1, with D perhaps matching TRBD1 (5 bases). Germline V gives CDR1 SGHTA, CDR2 FQGNSA. Trimming took 6 bases from V and 4 from J, leaving 15 bases between them. CDR3 size: 14 residues. In nucleotides, the CDR3 is TGTGCCAGCAGGCTCCGGGGGTTTGGCACTGAAGCTTTCTTT. It codes for CASRLRGFGTEAFF.

The chain combines TRBV29-1 with TRBJ1-2; D may be TRBD1 (5 bases). Germline loops: CDR1 SQVTM, CDR2 ANQGSEA. V was pared by 3 bases and J by 8 bases, with 13 bases between. The CDR3 covers 12 residues. The CDR3 nucleotides are TGCAGCGTTGACGCGGGACGGGGGGGCTACACCTTC. This codes for CSVDAGRGGYTF.

This chain links TRBV19 with TRBJ1-1, with D tentatively TRBD1 (5 bases). The CDR3 spans 15 residues. Germline V gene lookup returns CDR1 LNHDA and CDR2 SQIVND (reference sequence). Trimming removed 3 bases from V and 0 bases from J, with 11 bases in between. The CDR3: CASSMWAGLNTEAFF. CDR3 in DNA: TGTGCCAGTAGTATGTGGGCGGGACTGAACACTGAAGCTTTCTTT.

This chain uses TRBV4-1 with TRBJ2-1; 11 bases map to TRBD1. Germline V lookup: CDR1 MGHRA, CDR2 YSYEKL. This CDR3 contains 14 residues. The V segment lost 8 bases and the J segment 8 bases; nucleotides outside the gene matches: 8. The CDR3 reads CASSGQGASDEQFF. In DNA form, the CDR3 reads TGCGCCAGCTCTGGACAGGGGGCTTCTGATGAGCAGTTCTTC.

The chain recombines TRBV5-4 with TRBJ1-2; 8 bases align to TRBD1. V lost 0 bases, J lost 5 bases, and 6 bases stayed unmatched. CDR3 length equals 15 residues. Germline lookup yields CDR1 SGHNT and CDR2 YYREEE (reference sequence). This CDR3 reads CASSLAQGAEYGYTF. CDR3 sequence (DNA): TGTGCCAGCAGCTTGGCGCAGGGGGCAGAATATGGCTACACCTTC.

This clone showed up just a few times. The J gene is TRBJ1-5, the V gene TRBV3-1 (or the pseudogene TRBV3-2); 9 positions match TRBD1. The CDR3 contains 15 residues. In germline, CDR1 is LGHDT, CDR2 YNNKEL (reference sequence). With V trimmed by 4 bases and J by 3 bases, 4 bases remained unmatched. CDR3 sequence (DNA): TGTGCCAGCAGCCCGGGACAGGGCATCAATCAGCCCCAGCATTTT. This encodes CASSPGQGINQPQHF.

Only a few counts were recorded for this clone. The chain combines TRBV7-2 with TRBJ1-5; 7 bases are a match to TRBD1. The CDR3 loop spans 17 amino acids. Germline loops: CDR1 SGHTA, CDR2 FQGNSA. The V segment lost 3 bases and the J segment 4 bases; nucleotides outside the gene matches: 12. The CDR3 nucleotides read TGTGCCAGCAGCTTGGGTGGAACCGGGACAGTTAATCAGCCCCAGCATTTT. It specifies CASSLGGTGTVNQPQHF.